The clone carrying this T cell receptor (beta chain) was seen more than once but under ten times. The antigen is not known. This sample was taken from a study of molecular identifiers for immune sequencing clone quantification. Study-level findings and limits: Underestimated sizes of highly expanded clones could result from identical TCR molecules that share a barcode. Among effectors, clones above 20 RNA copies held over 97% of molecules; among naive cells, under 1%.

With listed TCR primers and previously described methods, bulk TCR libraries were prepared. TCRdb re-derived calls from the PCR reads in MiXCR, one entry per CDR3 protein. The top ten hold about 0.74% of the sample, which has some 320,000 distinct CDR3 sequences, roughly 24% seen once. The CDR3 has 14 residues. Trimming took 6 bases from V and 4 from J; bases not matched to a gene: 6. Per germline, CDR1 SGHRS and CDR2 YFSETQ. The clonotype originates from a human donor in good health. Some libraries in this study had Jurkat cell RNA spiked in. The sequenced sample consisted of naive CD8+ T cells from blood, with Jurkat cell RNA spiked in. Subset noted: FACS-sorted CD8+CD4-CCR7+CD45RA+ naive T cells. This chain connects TRBV5-1 to TRBJ2-7; 11 positions agree with TRBD1. The CDR3 sequence is CASTTRDRGYEQYF. The CDR3 DNA is TGCGCCAGCACCACCAGGGACAGGGGGTACGAGCAGTACTTC. Together with reference TRBV5-1 and TRBJ2-7, the CDR3 gives the full variable domain: KAGVTQTPRYLIKTRGQQVTLSCSPISGHRSVSWYQQTPGQGLQFLFEYFSETQRNKGNFPGRFSGRQFSNSRSEMNVSTLELGDSALYLCASTTRDRGYEQYFGPGTRLTVT.